These 22 T cell receptor beta chains share one sample of origin, sequenced in a study of T cell responses to AZD1222 COVID-19 vaccine. Method: immunoSEQ multiplex PCR; TCRdb's copy keeps in-frame clones and lacks some. The table records 130,000 or so clones, over 90% of them present only once. Material: peripheral blood, obtained on day 0 of AZD1222 vaccination. These receptors originate from an adult in good health.

The chain carries TRBV19 and TRBJ1-5; 11 bases align to TRBD1. J lost 7 bases, V lost 8 bases, and 7 bases had no gene match. Germline V gene sequence: CDR1 LNHDA, CDR2 SQIVND (reference sequence). This CDR3 is 14 amino acids long. The CDR3 protein is CASSRTGGVQPQHF. CDR3 DNA: TGTGCCAGTTCCCGGACAGGGGGCGTGCAGCCCCAGCATTTT.

The chain carries TRBV14 and TRBJ2-1, with TRBD1 as a possible D gene (6 bases). The CDR3 runs to 14 residues. Trimming took off 4 bases at V and 7 bases at J, with 14 bases between the two ends. The germline V gene encodes CDR1 SGHDN and CDR2 FVKESK. The DNA of the CDR3 is TGTGCCAGCAGCCTCCGTGTACAGGGTAATGAGCAGTTCTTC. Residues: CASSLRVQGNEQFF.

V and J are TRBV5-4 and TRBJ1-6, with no clear D. Germline CDR1 is SGHNT and CDR2 is YYREEE (reference sequence). V lost 0 bases to trimming and J lost 10 bases, with 11 bases between them. The CDR3 totals 14 residues. DNA of the CDR3: TGTGCCAGCAGCTTGGAAAGGGTCGGGTCACCCCTCCACTTT. Protein sequence: CASSLERVGSPLHF.

The chain recombines TRBV18 with TRBJ1-1, with 8 nucleotides matching TRBD1. The CDR3 is made up of 15 amino acids. The germline gives CDR1 KGHSH, CDR2 LQKENI. V lost 3 bases and J lost 1; bases outside the gene matches: 4. CDR3 DNA sequence: TGTGCCAGCTCACCTCCGGACAGGGAGAACACTGAAGCTTTCTTT. Amino acids: CASSPPDRENTEAFF.

CDR3 protein: CASSPPSVANYGYTF. CDR3 in DNA: TGTGCCAGCTCACCACCGTCGGTTGCTAACTATGGCTACACCTTC. V gene TRBV18 combines with J gene TRBJ1-2; D remains ambiguous. Between the trimmed V and J ends, which lost 0 bases and 0 bases, there was a span of 8 bases. The CDR3 runs 15 residues. Germline V gene data show CDR1 as KGHSH and CDR2 as LQKENI.

This chain uses TRBV7-3 with TRBJ2-1; TRBD2 agrees at 9 bases. Germline CDR1 is SGHTA and CDR2 is FQGTGA. V shed 1 base and J 7 bases; nucleotides not matched to a gene: 5. The CDR3 sequence is 15 residues long. The CDR3 DNA is TGTGCCAGCAGCTTAAGCGGGGGGGCCTTAAATGAGCAGTTCTTC. It translates to CASSLSGGALNEQFF.

V and J are TRBV5-6 and TRBJ1-1; 7 positions agree with TRBD1. CDR1 and CDR2 (germline): SGHDT, YYEEEE. The junction had 10 bases not matched to a gene; V was cut back by 4 bases and J by 4 bases. This CDR3 contains 15 residues. The CDR3 nucleotides are TGTGCCAGCAGCGTAGTACAGGGGCTTGGCACTGAAGCTTTCTTT. Translation gives CASSVVQGLGTEAFF.

V usage is TRBV5-1 and J usage is TRBJ2-3; no reliable D call. Germline values: CDR1 SGHRS, CDR2 YFSETQ. V was cut by 4 bases and J by 0 bases, with 15 bases left in between. The CDR3 has 16 residues. CDR3 DNA: TGCGCCAGCAGCCCCCTTCTCACGGCGAGCACAGATACGCAGTATTTT. The encoded protein is CASSPLLTASTDTQYF.

This clone was observed a single time. This chain links TRBV29-1 with TRBJ1-2; tentative D call: TRBD1 (6 bases). From germline, CDR1 is SQVTM and CDR2 ANQGSEA. This CDR3 region has 11 residues. The germline V and J ends were trimmed by 4 bases and 8 bases, with 11 bases remaining between them. This CDR3 is CSVVGAEGYTF. DNA of the CDR3: TGCAGCGTTGTGGGGGCAGAAGGCTACACCTTC.

The chain employs TRBV3-1 (or the pseudogene TRBV3-2) and TRBJ1-2, with 8 bases identical to TRBD1. Germline values: CDR1 LGHDT, CDR2 YNNKEL (reference sequence). The CDR3 has 14 amino acids. Germline trimming cut 4 bases from V and 2 bases from J; bases unmatched to any gene: 3. The CDR3 here is CASSRQGANYGYTF. The CDR3 DNA sequence: TGTGCCAGCAGCCGTCAGGGGGCGAACTATGGCTACACCTTC.

This clone appeared a single time. The chain has TRBV6-5 and TRBJ1-2; D gene uncertain. Trimming took off 7 bases at V and 8 bases at J, with 14 bases between the two ends. Germline values: CDR1 MNHEY, CDR2 SVGAGI. The CDR3 loop spans 12 amino acids. DNA for the CDR3: TGTGCCAGCACCACCCATGGGAGAGGCTACACCTTC. It encodes CASTTHGRGYTF.

This chain links TRBV7-2 with TRBJ1-2, with D possibly TRBD1 on 5 matching bases. Germline CDR1 reads SGHTA; CDR2 reads FQGNSA. The CDR3 spans 15 residues. V lost 5 bases and J lost 4, with 17 bases in between. This CDR3 reads CASSPYSGTAYGYTF. CDR3 DNA: TGTGCCAGCAGCCCCTACTCCGGGACTGCCTATGGCTACACCTTC. Full variable domain (rest looked up from reference TRBV7-2 and TRBJ1-2): GAGVSQSPSNKVTEKGKDVELRCDPISGHTALYWYRQSLGQGLEFLIYFQGNSAPDKSGLPSDRFSAERTGGSVSTLTIQRTQQEDSAVYLCASSPYSGTAYGYTFGSGTRLTVV.

This clone came up a few times. The chain uses TRBV30 and TRBJ2-2; D gene ambiguous. The germline V and J ends were trimmed by 4 bases and 1 base, with 1 base remaining between them. The CDR3 has 11 residues. Looked up from germline, CDR1 is GTSNPN and CDR2 is SVGIG (reference sequence). Written as DNA, the CDR3 is TGTGCCTGGAAGAACACCGGGGAGCTGTTTTTT. It encodes CAWKNTGELFF.

This rearrangement joins TRBV10-3 to TRBJ1-1; D is ambiguous. Germline V gives CDR1 ENHRY, CDR2 SYGVKD. The CDR3 sequence is 13 residues long. V lost 2 bases to trimming and J lost 5 bases, with 9 bases between them. In DNA form, the CDR3 reads TGTGCCATCAGTGAGATTTTTGAGACTGAAGCTTTCTTT. Translated, it gives CAISEIFETEAFF.

This chain connects TRBV4-1 to TRBJ2-7; D is uncertain. V gave up 0 bases and J gave up 0 bases, with 6 bases separating them. CDR1 is MGHRA, CDR2 YSYEKL, per germline. The CDR3 has 14 amino acids. CDR3 bases: TGCGCCAGCAGCCAAGAGTTGAACTCCTACGAGCAGTACTTC. The encoded protein is CASSQELNSYEQYF.

This clone was observed a single time. The V call is TRBV10-3, the J call TRBJ1-6; 11 bases match TRBD1. CDR1 and CDR2 from the germline V gene are ENHRY and SYGVKD. Unmatched junction bases numbered 3, after V lost 2 bases and J lost 0 bases. The CDR3 extends over 18 amino acids. CDR3 sequence (DNA): TGTGCCATCAGTGAGGGACAGGGGGCGAGCTCCTATAATTCACCCCTCCACTTT. It translates to CAISEGQGASSYNSPLHF.

Here the CDR3 reads CASSDPGTGNQPQHF. DNA of the CDR3: TGTGCCAGCAGTGACCCCGGGACGGGCAATCAGCCCCAGCATTTT. V is TRBV6-1 and J is TRBJ1-5; D may be TRBD1 (5 bases). Trimming took off 3 bases at V and 2 bases at J, with 11 bases between the two ends. From germline, CDR1 is MNHNS and CDR2 SASEGT. The CDR3 length is 15 residues.

J is TRBJ1-2 and V is TRBV6-5, with TRBD1 matching 7 bases. The CDR3 consists of 14 residues. J lost 3 bases, V lost 0 bases, and 1 base had no gene match. The germline CDR1 and CDR2 sequences are MNHEY and SVGAGI. CDR3 region: CASSYSGTDYGYTF. DNA of the CDR3: TGTGCCAGCAGTTACTCCGGGACAGACTATGGCTACACCTTC.

The rearrangement uses TRBV9 and TRBJ2-2, with a tentative D call TRBD2 (6 bases). The CDR3 spans 15 residues. CDR1 and CDR2 from the germline V gene are SGDLS and YYNGEE. V lost 4 bases, J lost 5 bases, and 15 bases lay in between. Written as DNA, the CDR3 is TGTGCCAGCAGCCCCTCTGGAGGGTTTACCGGGGAGCTGTTTTTT. Translated: CASSPSGGFTGELFF.

The V call is TRBV7-9, the J call TRBJ2-5; 8 nucleotides agree with TRBD2. V lost 1 base and J lost 2; bases outside the gene matches: 9. Germline CDR1 reads SEHNR; CDR2 reads FQNEAQ (reference sequence). The CDR3 length is 17 residues. The CDR3 loop reads CASSLEWLAGRQETQYF. In DNA, the CDR3 is TGTGCCAGCAGCTTAGAGTGGTTAGCGGGGAGACAAGAGACCCAGTACTTC. The full variable domain, with the rest looked up from reference TRBV7-9 and TRBJ2-5, is DTGVSQNPRHKITKRGQNVTFRCDPISEHNRLYWYRQTLGQGPEFLTYFQNEAQLEKSRLLSDRFSAERPKGSFSTLEIQRTEQGDSAMYLCASSLEWLAGRQETQYFGPGTRLLVL.

The rearrangement joins TRBV4-1 to TRBJ2-5, with TRBD2 as a possible D gene (5 bases). Germline CDR1 MGHRA, CDR2 YSYEKL. CDR3 length: 15 amino acids. With 4 bases removed from V and 2 bases from J, the gap between germline ends came to 14 bases. The CDR3 region is CASSPTPGWQETQYF. The CDR3 nucleotides are TGCGCCAGCAGCCCTACGCCGGGGTGGCAAGAGACCCAGTACTTC.

V and J are TRBV9 and TRBJ2-3; D uncertain. Germline lookup yields CDR1 SGDLS and CDR2 YYNGEE. Between the trimmed V and J ends, which lost 4 bases and 2 bases, there was a span of 11 bases. This CDR3 contains 14 residues. CDR3 amino acids: CASSRYGDTDTQYF. Here the CDR3 DNA reads TGTGCCAGCAGCCGCTATGGGGACACAGATACGCAGTATTTT.